This TCR beta chain came from a study of a mutant IDH1 vaccine in newly diagnosed glioma. Turning to the study itself: Across weeks 1, 3, 5, 7, 11, 15, 19 and 23, patients received a vaccination each time, eight in all. Treated patients were roughly 60% male, roughly 40% female, mean age around 40 years.

This sample's time point: week 11, during vaccination. Every single dose of the vaccine, 300 ug of mutant IDH1 20-mer peptide, came with topical imiquimod. This CDR3 spans 14 amino acids. With 1 base clipped from V and 7 bases from J, the junction kept 3 bases outside the gene matches. From germline, CDR1 is SGHTA and CDR2 FQGNSA. The repertoire was sequenced with immunoSEQ multiplex PCR; TCRdb's copy has only in-frame clones and lacks some. The sample holds under 150,000 clones; around 80% are singletons and the top ten take 4.5% to 7%. A remark on this clone: Its antigen is as yet unknown.

The sample was PBMCs, taken from a glioma patient whose treatment included an IDH1 peptide vaccine. The receptor comes from a man aged 40-50 years with glioma. V gene TRBV7-2 combines with J gene TRBJ1-5; 8 bases fit TRBD1. CDR3 residues: CASSLDRGRQPQHF. CDR3 nucleotide sequence: TGTGCCAGCAGCTTAGACAGGGGGAGGCAGCCCCAGCATTTT.